This record looks at one TCR beta chain sequence and its context. The antigen is undetermined. These data belong to a study of blood T cells in healthy people across ages. Study findings and constraints: Estimates of total diversity, which came from one million sequenced T cells, were considered to be underestimates.

Those donating, healthy Caucasian individuals from Russia, were aged about 6 to 100. V was trimmed by 2 bases and J by 3 bases, leaving 7 bases between them. Germline loops: CDR1 MNHNS, CDR2 SASEGT. The CDR3 spans 13 residues. PCR was performed a second time for about 7 to 12 cycles using a sample-barcoded 5' primer and a J-beta primer mix. The template-switch adaptor was a 5' adaptor with 12 random nucleotides. It tagged each cDNA molecule. TCRdb fed the 5' RACE reads into MiXCR, producing one record per CDR3 protein. The profile shows 600,000 to 650,000 distinct CDR3 sequences, under 70% of them singletons.

The rearrangement links TRBV6-1 to TRBJ1-1; D not resolved. Specimen: blood. The receptor comes from a man aged 55 to 70 in good health. DNA for the CDR3: TGTGCCAGCAGTGAAAGGGAGTACACTGAAGCTTTCTTT. Protein product: CASSEREYTEAFF.